Below, 20 T cell receptor beta chains from the same sample are listed, as sequenced in a study of spatial heterogeneity in lung cancer (dated by TCRdb to about 2019). The label giving this sample's time point can be read as: sample taken at primary tumor resection. Library preparation used 5' RACE. The listed sequencing device is NextSeq 500. The public sequencing data were trimmed at Q25 with fastp and processed into clonotypes with MiXCR by TCRdb, which kept only in-frame beta chains. Identical CDR3 proteins give one entry, which carries the most common genes and DNA. The sample table contains 30,000 to 45,000 distinct CDR3 sequences; only one count was recorded for 6.5% to 8.5% of them. Around 30% of the sample is taken by the ten largest. Sequenced here: PBMCs, sampled at surgery. Receptors originate from a male donor with early-stage non-small cell lung cancer.

This chain uses TRBV6-6 with TRBJ1-6, with D perhaps matching TRBD1 (5 bases). The CDR3 length is 16 residues. V was cut by 0 bases and J by 6 bases, with 12 bases left in between. The germline CDR1 and CDR2 sequences are MNHNY and SVGAGI (reference sequence). The CDR3 spells CASSYSSGGTNSPLHF. In DNA form, the CDR3 reads TGTGCCAGCAGTTACTCGTCGGGGGGTACTAATTCACCCCTCCACTTT.

The rearrangement uses TRBV28 and TRBJ1-1; weak D call: TRBD1 (5 bases). Germline-derived CDR1 and CDR2 are MDHEN and SYDVKM. V was clipped by 7 bases and J by 1 base, with 19 bases between them. The CDR3 consists of 16 residues. In nucleotides, the CDR3 is TGTGCCAGCACCACACCGGAGGGGCTGAGGAACACTGAAGCTTTCTTT. This encodes CASTTPEGLRNTEAFF.

This clonotype was counted at least ten times. The gene calls are TRBV5-1 and TRBJ2-1; 11 bases map to TRBD2. CDR3 size: 15 residues. Germline trimming cut 2 bases from V and 6 bases from J; bases unmatched to any gene: 4. CDR1 and CDR2 (germline): SGHRS, YFSETQ. As DNA, the CDR3 is TGCGCCAGCAGCTTCACTAGCGGGAGTGGCAATGAGCAGTTCTTC. Its translation: CASSFTSGSGNEQFF.

The CDR3 coding sequence is TGCAGTGCTAGAGCGGGGGCGCAGGGTGAGACCCAGTACTTC. This codes for CSARAGAQGETQYF. The genes are TRBV20-1 and TRBJ2-5; D assignment may be TRBD1 or TRBD2 (6 bases each). The CDR3 has 14 amino acids. Trimming cost V 1 base and J 5 bases, with 14 bases left between them. Looked up from germline, CDR1 is DFQATT and CDR2 is SNEGSKA (reference sequence).

The rearrangement links TRBV6-2 or TRBV6-3 to TRBJ1-5; a weak D match, TRBD1 (6 bases). CDR1 and CDR2 from the germline V gene are MNHEY and SVGEGT. The length of the CDR3 is 15 residues. Trimming took off 5 bases at V and 2 bases at J, with 13 bases between the two ends. DNA for the CDR3: TGTGCCAGCAGTGCGATGGGGGGGCGCAATCAGCCCCAGCATTTT. Translating gives CASSAMGGRNQPQHF.

The chain combines TRBV24-1 with TRBJ2-3; TRBD1 aligns across 8 bases. This CDR3 is built from 15 residues. CDR1 KGHDR and CDR2 SFDVKD come from the germline V gene. Unmatched junction bases numbered 5, after V lost 4 bases and J lost 3 bases. The CDR3 is CATSDPRGRTDTQYF. The CDR3 DNA follows: TGTGCCACCAGTGACCCCAGGGGGCGGACAGATACGCAGTATTTT.

The sample holds many counts of this clonotype. The chain couples TRBV5-1 to TRBJ1-2; 9 bases fit TRBD1. This CDR3 is 13 amino acids long. The germline V gene encodes CDR1 SGHRS and CDR2 YFSETQ. V gave up 3 bases and J gave up 8 bases; unmatched junction bases: 5. The CDR3: CASSWRQGDGYTF. DNA of the CDR3: TGCGCCAGCAGCTGGAGACAGGGGGACGGCTACACCTTC.

The table lists this clonotype with many counts. The rearrangement links TRBV4-2 to TRBJ1-3; D is unclear. V shed 1 base and J shed 0 bases, with 10 bases lying between them. Germline lookup yields CDR1 LGHNA and CDR2 YNFKEQ. The CDR3 runs to 16 residues. The CDR3 coding sequence is TGTGCCAGCAGCCAAGCGGCGGGTCCCTCTGGAAACACCATATATTTT. It translates to CASSQAAGPSGNTIYF.

The sample holds many counts of this clonotype. The chain employs TRBV6-1 and TRBJ2-7; 13 nucleotides align to TRBD2. Per germline, CDR1 MNHNS and CDR2 SASEGT. CDR3 length equals 16 residues. Trimming removed 6 bases from V and 7 bases from J; junction bases left unmatched: 12. The CDR3 DNA is TGTGCCAGCAGCCCTCAAAGACTAGCGGGAGGAAAAGAGCAGTACGTC. The encoded protein is CASSPQRLAGGKEQYV.

This clonotype was recorded at least ten times. This chain joins TRBV9 and TRBJ2-3, with D uncertain. Looked up from germline, CDR1 is SGDLS and CDR2 is YYNGEE. V shed 4 bases and J shed 3 bases, with 15 bases lying between them. The length of the CDR3 is 15 residues. The CDR3 DNA follows: TGTGCCAGCAGCTCTCCGAATAGCTTGACAGATACGCAGTATTTT. This encodes CASSSPNSLTDTQYF.

This clonotype was observed at least ten times. The gene calls are TRBV9 and TRBJ2-2; unclear D gene. Germline CDR1 reads SGDLS; CDR2 reads YYNGEE. V was trimmed by 0 bases and J by 2 bases, leaving 11 bases between them. The CDR3 totals 16 residues. The CDR3 loop reads CASSVEIGYNTGELFF. In DNA form, the CDR3 reads TGTGCCAGCAGCGTAGAGATCGGGTATAACACCGGGGAGCTGTTTTTT.

This clonotype was picked up many times. The rearrangement joins TRBV7-2 to TRBJ2-5; TRBD1 aligns across 10 bases. This CDR3 region has 15 residues. Trimming at V came to 5 bases and at J to 0 bases, leaving 3 bases not matched to a gene. The germline gives CDR1 SGHTA, CDR2 FQGNSA. The CDR3 DNA sequence: TGTGCCAGCAGCAGGGACAGGGGCCACCAAGAGACCCAGTACTTC. This codes for CASSRDRGHQETQYF. Full variable domain (remainder filled in from reference TRBV7-2 and TRBJ2-5): GAGVSQSPSNKVTEKGKDVELRCDPISGHTALYWYRQSLGQGLEFLIYFQGNSAPDKSGLPSDRFSAERTGGSVSTLTIQRTQQEDSAVYLCASSRDRGHQETQYFGPGTRLLVL.

This clonotype was seen repeatedly, ten times or more. The chain combines TRBV3-1 with TRBJ1-5, with a possible D match to TRBD1 (5 bases). The CDR3 spans 15 residues. Trimming removed 0 bases at V and 4 bases at J, with 10 bases between. Germline V gives CDR1 LGHDT, CDR2 YNNKEL (reference sequence). Here the CDR3 DNA reads TGTGCCAGCAGCCAAGATTTGACAGCAAATCAGCCCCAGCATTTT. Its protein is CASSQDLTANQPQHF.

This clonotype has only a few counts. The chain uses TRBV20-1 and TRBJ1-2; 9 bases map to TRBD1. The CDR3 is 15 amino acids. The V gene's germline CDR1 is DFQATT and CDR2 SNEGSKA (reference sequence). Unmatched junction bases numbered 7, after V lost 1 base and J lost 4 bases. DNA for the CDR3: TGCAGTGCTAGAGCCCCCGGGACAGGGCCCTATGGCTACACCTTC. Translating gives CSARAPGTGPYGYTF.

At least ten counts were recorded for this clonotype. Here the CDR3 DNA reads TGTGCCAGCACCAGAGGGGACATATTGAACACTGAAGCTTTCTTT. This gives the protein CASTRGDILNTEAFF. This chain joins TRBV6-5 and TRBJ1-1, with a tentative D call TRBD1 (6 bases). The CDR3 runs 15 residues. Germline V gene data show CDR1 as MNHEY and CDR2 as SVGAGI. V gave up 7 bases and J gave up 0 bases, with 15 bases separating them.

There are many counts of this clonotype. V is TRBV6-5 and J is TRBJ1-2, with a possible D match to TRBD1 (5 bases). The V gene lost 2 bases and the J gene lost 4 bases, with 11 bases spanning the gap. The CDR3 has 14 residues. CDR1 is MNHEY, CDR2 SVGAGI, per germline. The CDR3 here is CASSYGRVSYGYTF. The DNA of the CDR3 is TGTGCCAGCAGTTACGGCAGGGTTAGCTATGGCTACACCTTC.

The V and J genes are TRBV20-1 and TRBJ1-2; no firm D call. V lost 6 bases and J lost 2, with 4 bases in between. Germline V gives CDR1 DFQATT, CDR2 SNEGSKA (reference sequence). The CDR3 is 10 residues long. In DNA form, the CDR3 reads TGCAGTGCCAACAACTATGGCTACACCTTC. This translates into CSANNYGYTF.

This clonotype occurred once. The V call is TRBV19, the J call TRBJ2-6; D not certain. The V gene lost 5 bases and the J gene lost 0 bases, with 11 bases spanning the gap. The CDR3 is 16 amino acids. Germline assignment: CDR1 LNHDA and CDR2 SQIVND (reference sequence). The CDR3 bases are TGTGCCAGTAGTCCACAACCCAGCTCTGGGGCCAACGTCCTGACTTTC. Translating gives CASSPQPSSGANVLTF. The complete variable domain, with remaining parts taken from reference TRBV19 and TRBJ2-6, reads DGGITQSPKYLFRKEGQNVTLSCEQNLNHDAMYWYRQDPGQGLRLIYYSQIVNDFQKGDIAEGYSVSREKKESFPLTVTSAQKNPTAFYLCASSPQPSSGANVLTFGAGSRLTVL.

This clonotype came up many times. The chain couples TRBV7-2 to TRBJ1-6; TRBD1 aligns across 7 bases. J was trimmed by 10 bases and V by 1 base; bases with no gene match: 7. CDR1 and CDR2 (germline): SGHTA, FQGNSA. The CDR3 extends over 15 amino acids. The CDR3 reads CASSLDRGQGSPLHF. The CDR3 region has the DNA TGTGCCAGCAGCTTAGACAGGGGCCAGGGATCACCCCTCCACTTT.

This clonotype was seen repeatedly, ten times or more. V usage is TRBV7-9 and J usage is TRBJ2-3; no clear D gene. Germline CDR1 is SEHNR and CDR2 is FQNEAQ (reference sequence). Trimming removed 2 bases at V and 7 bases at J, with 4 bases between. This CDR3 contains 11 residues. The CDR3 loop is CASSLQYTQYF. The CDR3 nucleotides read TGTGCCAGCAGCTTACAATATACGCAGTATTTT. The full variable domain, completed using reference TRBV7-9 and TRBJ2-3, is DTGVSQNPRHKITKRGQNVTFRCDPISEHNRLYWYRQTLGQGPEFLTYFQNEAQLEKSRLLSDRFSAERPKGSFSTLEIQRTEQGDSAMYLCASSLQYTQYFGPGTRLTVL.